Below, 30 T cell receptor beta chains from the same sample are listed, as sequenced in a study of cytomegalovirus exposure and HLA in healthy donors. The study ran its PCR with 60 Vbeta and 13 Jbeta primers. Sequencing used immunoSEQ multiplex PCR; TCRdb keeps in-frame clones, though not all of them. The data contain approximately 170,000 clones, roughly 84% of them seen just once; the ten biggest clones take up roughly 1.5%. The sequenced sample consisted of PBMCs. The receptor set was obtained from a male donor in good health and CMV-seronegative.

The chain couples TRBV7-6 to TRBJ1-5; D gene unclear. Looked up from germline, CDR1 is SGHVS and CDR2 is FNYEAQ. V gave up 5 bases and J gave up 0 bases, with 5 bases separating them. The CDR3 extends over 13 amino acids. DNA for the CDR3: TGTGCCAGCAGCCGAGGTAGCAATCAGCCCCAGCATTTT. Amino acids: CASSRGSNQPQHF.

This chain links TRBV4-2 with TRBJ1-3; D is undetermined. Per the germline V gene, CDR1 is LGHNA and CDR2 is YNFKEQ. V was trimmed by 0 bases and J by 0 bases, leaving 9 bases between them. The CDR3 length is 16 residues. The CDR3 nucleotides read TGTGCCAGCAGCCAAGAGGTCCCTACCTCTGGAAACACCATATATTTT. Encoded protein: CASSQEVPTSGNTIYF.

V usage is TRBV9 and J usage is TRBJ2-3; D gene unclear. CDR1 SGDLS and CDR2 YYNGEE come from the germline V gene. Trimming took 0 bases from V and 2 from J, leaving 13 bases between them. This CDR3 has 16 amino acids. The CDR3 loop is CASSVDVTGFTDTQYF. CDR3 coding DNA: TGTGCCAGCAGCGTAGATGTGACGGGTTTCACAGATACGCAGTATTTT.

As regards this clone: In the same sample, other DNA sequences code for this CDR3. This chain connects TRBV5-6 to TRBJ1-1; 7 bases line up with TRBD1. The CDR3 is made up of 15 amino acids. The germline CDR1 and CDR2 sequences are SGHDT and YYEEEE. The trim removed 1 base at V and 1 base at J, leaving 4 bases unmatched. As DNA, the CDR3 is TGTGCCAGCAGCTTGTTACAGGGGACGAACACTGAAGCTTTCTTT. Encoded protein: CASSLLQGTNTEAFF.

The chain combines TRBV11-3 with TRBJ2-5, with D possibly matching TRBD1 (6 bases). Per germline, CDR1 SGHNT and CDR2 YENEEA. Trimming removed 5 bases at V and 3 bases at J, with 16 bases between. The CDR3 totals 15 residues. The CDR3 region is CASSQFTGTKETQYF. The CDR3 DNA sequence: TGTGCCAGCAGCCAATTTACAGGGACGAAAGAGACCCAGTACTTC.

This clone occurred once. The genes are TRBV29-1 and TRBJ2-7; no clear D gene. CDR1 SQVTM and CDR2 ANQGSEA come from the germline V gene. The CDR3 has 12 amino acids. V was pared by 3 bases and J by 0 bases, with 6 bases between. DNA for the CDR3: TGCAGCGTTGATTTGAGCTCCTACGAGCAGTACTTC. Translation gives CSVDLSSYEQYF.

This clone was seen only a few times. This chain links TRBV9 with TRBJ2-7; D is possibly TRBD2 (6 bases). V lost 4 bases to trimming and J lost 2 bases, with 13 bases between them. Germline V lookup: CDR1 SGDLS, CDR2 YYNGEE. The CDR3 covers 14 residues. The CDR3 reads CASSPTGVTYEQYF. In DNA form, the CDR3 reads TGTGCCAGCAGCCCCACGGGGGTAACCTACGAGCAGTACTTC.

V gene TRBV19 combines with J gene TRBJ1-1; perhaps TRBD1 as D (6 bases). This CDR3 has 16 amino acids. Germline V lookup: CDR1 LNHDA, CDR2 SQIVND (reference sequence). V lost 2 bases and J 1 base, leaving 14 bases between the germline ends. CDR3 in DNA: TGTGCCAGTAGTATAAGGGGGTCAGAACCGAACACTGAAGCTTTCTTT. This gives the protein CASSIRGSEPNTEAFF. Full variable domain (rest looked up from reference TRBV19 and TRBJ1-1): DGGITQSPKYLFRKEGQNVTLSCEQNLNHDAMYWYRQDPGQGLRLIYYSQIVNDFQKGDIAEGYSVSREKKESFPLTVTSAQKNPTAFYLCASSIRGSEPNTEAFFGQGTRLTVV.

The rearrangement uses TRBV9 and TRBJ1-5, with D uncertain. The CDR3 extends over 14 amino acids. Germline V gene lookup returns CDR1 SGDLS and CDR2 YYNGEE. V was shortened by 0 bases and J by 5 bases, with 9 bases between the two germline ends. The CDR3 DNA is TGTGCCAGCAGCGTAGGGGCAGAATATCAGCCCCAGCATTTT. This gives the protein CASSVGAEYQPQHF.

The rearrangement links TRBV5-1 to TRBJ2-5; 8 bases line up with TRBD2. CDR3 length: 15 amino acids. The germline V gene has CDR1 SGHRS and CDR2 YFSETQ. Trimming removed 4 bases from V and 2 bases from J; junction bases left unmatched: 7. DNA for the CDR3: TGCGCCAGCAGCCTGGCGGCGGGGGGACAAGAGACCCAGTACTTC. It yields the protein CASSLAAGGQETQYF.

J is TRBJ1-6 and V is TRBV2; a possible D gene is TRBD1 (6 bases). The CDR3 contains 12 residues. Germline CDR1 and CDR2: SNHLY and FYNNEI. Trimming removed 5 bases at V and 9 bases at J, with 8 bases between. The CDR3 sequence is CASSTGFSPLHF. CDR3 nucleotides: TGTGCCAGCAGTACAGGGTTTTCACCCCTCCACTTT.

The V call is TRBV29-1, the J call TRBJ1-2; D not certain. Germline CDR1 reads SQVTM; CDR2 reads ANQGSEA. V lost 4 bases to trimming and J lost 5 bases, with 11 bases between them. The CDR3 extends over 12 amino acids. CDR3 residues: CSVVGGIYGYTF. The CDR3 bases are TGCAGCGTTGTTGGAGGTATTTATGGCTACACCTTC.

V is TRBV27 and J is TRBJ2-3, with D possibly matching TRBD1 (5 bases). Germline CDR1 is MNHEY and CDR2 is SMNVEV (reference sequence). Trimming removed 8 bases from V and 0 bases from J, with 12 bases in between. The CDR3 is 14 residues long. The CDR3 nucleotides read TGTGCCAGCGGGGCCGGTGCTAGCACAGATACGCAGTATTTT. This translates into CASGAGASTDTQYF.

The rearrangement joins TRBV7-9 to TRBJ1-1; no definite D call. V was clipped by 3 bases and J by 3 bases, with 8 bases between them. Germline V gene data show CDR1 as SEHNR and CDR2 as FQNEAQ (reference sequence). This CDR3 has 13 residues. CDR3 DNA: TGTGCCAGCAGCTTCGATGGGCACACTGAAGCTTTCTTT. This encodes CASSFDGHTEAFF.

The gene calls are TRBV29-1 and TRBJ2-7; 8 bases match TRBD1. This CDR3 contains 15 residues. The germline V gene has CDR1 SQVTM and CDR2 ANQGSEA. V was pared by 7 bases and J by 4 bases, with 15 bases of the junction left unmatched. The CDR3 loop reads CSAWDLQGGDYEQYF. CDR3 DNA: TGCAGCGCATGGGATCTACAGGGGGGAGATTACGAGCAGTACTTC.

This clone has a handful of counts. Relative to the germline gene, one junction end is altered; a read error may explain this. The CDR3 nucleotides are TGTTCCAGCAGCTTAGCATCGGGGGATACGCAGTATTTT. Amino acid sequence: CSSSLASGDTQYF. The chain recombines TRBV7-9 with TRBJ2-3; the D gene is possibly TRBD2 (5 bases). The germline CDR1 and CDR2 sequences are SEHNR and FQNEAQ (reference sequence). This CDR3 is built from 13 residues.

This clone has only a few counts. The genes are TRBV9 and TRBJ2-1; D possibly corresponds to TRBD2 (5 bases). This CDR3 comprises 14 residues. Trimming cost V 3 bases and J 6 bases, with 13 bases left between them. From germline, CDR1 is SGDLS and CDR2 YYNGEE. The DNA for the CDR3 is TGTGCCAGCAGCGGGCTAGCCATCGGCAATGAGCAGTTCTTC. Translation gives CASSGLAIGNEQFF.

This clone was detected a few times. This rearrangement joins TRBV5-6 to TRBJ2-5; 7 bases are shared with TRBD1. CDR1 and CDR2 (germline): SGHDT, YYEEEE. The CDR3 has 15 residues. The trim removed 1 base at V and 2 bases at J, leaving 5 bases unmatched. CDR3: CASSLLGRGQETQYF. The CDR3 DNA follows: TGTGCCAGCAGCTTGTTGGGCAGGGGGCAAGAGACCCAGTACTTC.

The chain combines TRBV7-9 with TRBJ1-4; 7 bases agree with TRBD1. There are 14 residues in the CDR3. The V segment lost 5 bases and the J segment 4 bases; nucleotides outside the gene matches: 4. The germline V gene has CDR1 SEHNR and CDR2 FQNEAQ (reference sequence). The CDR3 DNA is TGTGCCAGCAGCCAGGGACAGAATAATGAAAAACTGTTTTTT. Its translation: CASSQGQNNEKLFF.

This sequence joins TRBV5-1 and TRBJ1-5, with TRBD1 as a possible D gene (6 bases). Trimming shortened V by 5 bases and J by 1 base, and 13 bases separated the two germline ends. The CDR3 length is 15 residues. Germline loops: CDR1 SGHRS, CDR2 YFSETQ. The CDR3 nucleotides read TGCGCCAGCAGTCCCGCTGGGGGCAGCAATCAGCCCCAGCATTTT. Residues: CASSPAGGSNQPQHF. Filled out from reference TRBV5-1 and TRBJ1-5, the complete variable domain reads KAGVTQTPRYLIKTRGQQVTLSCSPISGHRSVSWYQQTPGQGLQFLFEYFSETQRNKGNFPGRFSGRQFSNSRSEMNVSTLELGDSALYLCASSPAGGSNQPQHFGDGTRLSIL.

CDR3 in amino acids: CASSVGQLQETQYF. The DNA for the CDR3 is TGTGCCAGCAGCGTAGGACAGCTCCAAGAGACCCAGTACTTC. The genes are TRBV9 and TRBJ2-5; possibly TRBD1 for D (5 bases). The CDR3 has 14 residues. CDR1 is SGDLS, CDR2 YYNGEE, per germline. V was pared by 0 bases and J by 1 base, with 7 bases between.

The J gene is TRBJ2-7, the V gene TRBV7-7; 7 bases align to TRBD2. The V gene end was trimmed by 2 bases and the J gene end by 5 bases; junction bases not matched to a gene: 3. Germline CDR1 and CDR2: SSHAT and FNYEAQ (reference sequence). The CDR3 is made up of 13 amino acids. CDR3 bases: TGTGCCAGCAGCTTACTGGCGGGGGACGAGCAGTACTTC. Translated: CASSLLAGDEQYF.

The chain is built from TRBV21-1 and TRBJ2-5; the listed D gene, TRBD1, was not tested against the DNA. TRBV21-1 is a pseudogene segment. The CDR3 spans 16 residues. CDR3 DNA sequence: TGTGCCAGCAGCCCCGGCCCCAGGGAAGGCCAAGAGACCCAGTACTTC. Amino acid sequence: CASSPGPREGQETQYF.

With respect to this clone: Other DNA variants within this sample encode the same CDR3. This chain links TRBV5-1 with TRBJ1-5, with no clear D. CDR3 length: 12 amino acids. CDR1 is SGHRS and CDR2 is YFSETQ in the germline V gene. The V gene lost 4 bases and the J gene lost 7 bases, with 9 bases spanning the gap. The DNA of the CDR3 is TGCGCCAGCAGCCTCGACGGGCAGCCCCAGCATTTT. It yields the protein CASSLDGQPQHF.

This rearrangement joins TRBV28 to TRBJ1-1; a weak D match, TRBD1 (5 bases). The CDR3 has 12 amino acids. The V end lost 7 bases, the J end lost 7 bases, and 13 bases lay between the germline ends. Germline-derived CDR1 and CDR2 are MDHEN and SYDVKM. CDR3 loop: CASNSRQSEAFF. CDR3 nucleotides: TGTGCCAGCAACTCGAGACAGAGTGAAGCTTTCTTT.

The chain recombines TRBV30 with TRBJ2-1; maybe TRBD2 (5 bases). The ends were cut back, 0 bases at V and 3 bases at J, with 12 bases in the middle. Per the germline V gene, CDR1 is GTSNPN and CDR2 is SVGIG (reference sequence). The CDR3 is 15 amino acids. This chain's CDR3 is CAWSVQSGLYNEQFF. The DNA for the CDR3 is TGTGCCTGGAGTGTACAAAGCGGACTCTACAATGAGCAGTTCTTC.

The chain couples TRBV19 to TRBJ1-5, with D tentatively TRBD1 (6 bases). From germline, CDR1 is LNHDA and CDR2 SQIVND (reference sequence). The CDR3 extends over 17 amino acids. Trimming pared 3 bases from V and 0 bases from J, leaving 15 bases between. CDR3 nucleotide sequence: TGTGCCAGTAGTATCCTCCAGGGGCTCTATAGCAATCAGCCCCAGCATTTT. It yields the protein CASSILQGLYSNQPQHF.

In its sample, this clone was seen once. The J gene is TRBJ2-7, the V gene TRBV5-4, with 7 bases lining up with TRBD2. The CDR3 runs 13 residues. The junction had 6 bases not matched to a gene; V was cut back by 7 bases and J by 2 bases. Per the germline V gene, CDR1 is SGHNT and CDR2 is YYREEE (reference sequence). The CDR3 DNA reads as TGTGCCAGCTCCGGGACTAACACCTACGAGCAGTACTTC. This translates into CASSGTNTYEQYF.

This sequence joins TRBV30 and TRBJ1-2; TRBD1 aligns across 9 bases. V was pared by 3 bases and J by 1 base, with 3 bases of the junction left unmatched. The CDR3 loop spans 14 amino acids. The germline gives CDR1 GTSNPN, CDR2 SVGIG (reference sequence). The CDR3 sequence is CAWSPGQGNYGYTF. The CDR3 DNA follows: TGTGCCTGGAGCCCGGGACAGGGTAACTATGGCTACACCTTC.

The chain employs TRBV7-8 and TRBJ1-1; D remains ambiguous. Germline V gene sequence: CDR1 SGHVS, CDR2 FQNEAQ. V was cut by 5 bases and J by 3 bases, with 13 bases left in between. CDR3 size: 14 residues. CDR3 residues: CASSQRIGDTEAFF. As DNA, the CDR3 is TGTGCCAGCAGCCAACGCATCGGGGACACTGAAGCTTTCTTT.